In this sample, the clone carrying this T cell receptor beta chain turned up once. Its antigen remains unidentified. These data belong to a study of post-analysis software for immune sequencing data. Findings and limits, study-wide: Controls had significantly higher normalized Chao1 diversity than multiple sclerosis patients. The study found TRBV5-6, TRBV5-1 and TRBV20-1 among five or six TRBV segments more frequent in patients than controls. Samples prepared in the same batch strongly co-clustered by F measure.

This CDR3 spans 13 amino acids. Germline V gene data show CDR1 as SNHLY and CDR2 as FYNNEI. Trimming took 8 bases from V and 3 from J, leaving 13 bases between them. Incorporated into the TCR beta cDNA libraries were unique molecular identifiers, which served to reduce PCR and sequencing biases. It was from roughly 0.93 to 9.6 million T cells that some 470,000 cDNA molecules came. TCRdb re-called the PCR reads with MiXCR, one entry per CDR3 protein. The table includes around 770,000 distinct CDR3 sequences, roughly 50% detected once. The specimen was blood. The chain uses TRBV2 and TRBJ1-2, with D perhaps TRBD1 (6 bases). The receptor was derived from a girl between 5 and 17 years old with multiple sclerosis. The DNA of the CDR3 is TGTGCCAGCTTCGAGGGACAAGACTATGGCTACACCTTC. It translates to CASFEGQDYGYTF.